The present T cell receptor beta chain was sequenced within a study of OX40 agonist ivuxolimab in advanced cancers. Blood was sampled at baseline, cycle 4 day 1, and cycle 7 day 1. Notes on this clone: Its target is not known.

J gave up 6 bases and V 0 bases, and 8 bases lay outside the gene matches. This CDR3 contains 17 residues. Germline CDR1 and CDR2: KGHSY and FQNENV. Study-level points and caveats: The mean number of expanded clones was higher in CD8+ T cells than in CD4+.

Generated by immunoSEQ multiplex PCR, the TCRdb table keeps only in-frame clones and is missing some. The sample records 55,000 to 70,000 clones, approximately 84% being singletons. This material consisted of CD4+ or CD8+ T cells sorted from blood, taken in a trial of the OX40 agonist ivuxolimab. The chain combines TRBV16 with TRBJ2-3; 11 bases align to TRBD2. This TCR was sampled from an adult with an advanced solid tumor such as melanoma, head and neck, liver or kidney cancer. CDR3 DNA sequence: TGTGCCAGCAGCCAATCTTTCCCGGGACTAGCGGCTGATACGCAGTATTTT. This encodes CASSQSFPGLAADTQYF.